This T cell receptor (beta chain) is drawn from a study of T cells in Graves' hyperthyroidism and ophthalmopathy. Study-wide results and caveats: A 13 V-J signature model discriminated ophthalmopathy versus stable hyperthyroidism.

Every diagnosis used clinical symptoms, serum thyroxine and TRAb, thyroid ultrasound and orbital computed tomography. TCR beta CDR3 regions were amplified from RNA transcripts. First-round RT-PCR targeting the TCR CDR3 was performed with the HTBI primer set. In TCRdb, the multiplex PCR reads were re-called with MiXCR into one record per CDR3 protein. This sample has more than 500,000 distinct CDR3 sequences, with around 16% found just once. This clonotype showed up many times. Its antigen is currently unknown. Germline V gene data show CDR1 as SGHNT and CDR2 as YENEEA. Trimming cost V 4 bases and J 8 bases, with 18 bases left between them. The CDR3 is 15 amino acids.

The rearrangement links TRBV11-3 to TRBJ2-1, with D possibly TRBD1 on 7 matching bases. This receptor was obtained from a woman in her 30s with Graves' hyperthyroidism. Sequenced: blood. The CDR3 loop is CASSSRSLRGDEQFF. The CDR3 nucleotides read TGTGCCAGCAGCTCACGGTCCCTCAGGGGGGATGAGCAGTTCTTC.